The 13 T cell receptor beta chains given below trace back to one sample, sequenced in a study of blood T cell repertoires in COVID-19. The protocol was immunoSEQ multiplex PCR, while the TCRdb copy is restricted to in-frame clones and leaves out a portion. Of a few hundred thousand clones listed, more than 65% are singletons. The source material was PBMCs or T cells enriched from blood (not recorded which). These receptors all stem from a man aged 50 to 59 who had recovered from COVID-19.

The chain combines TRBV6-1 with TRBJ1-5; D is undetermined. The CDR3 contains 15 residues. V was trimmed by 0 bases and J by 3 bases, leaving 9 bases between them. Germline V CDR1 and CDR2: MNHNS, SASEGT. CDR3 DNA sequence: TGTGCCAGCAGTGAAGCGCGTCCCCACAATCAGCCCCAGCATTTT. Encoded protein: CASSEARPHNQPQHF.

The chain combines TRBV7-2 with TRBJ2-5; 8 bases agree with TRBD2. This CDR3 spans 16 amino acids. Germline V gene data show CDR1 as SGHTA and CDR2 as FQGNSA. Trimming at V came to 4 bases and at J to 2 bases, leaving 9 bases not matched to a gene. The CDR3 reads CASSSQRLARQETQYF. CDR3 in DNA: TGTGCCAGCAGCTCACAACGACTAGCGCGACAAGAGACCCAGTACTTC. The variable domain in full, completed from reference TRBV7-2 and TRBJ2-5, reads GAGVSQSPSNKVTEKGKDVELRCDPISGHTALYWYRQSLGQGLEFLIYFQGNSAPDKSGLPSDRFSAERTGGSVSTLTIQRTQQEDSAVYLCASSSQRLARQETQYFGPGTRLLVL.

The rearrangement links TRBV6-5 to TRBJ2-7, with 7 bases identical to TRBD1. V was pared by 8 bases and J by 7 bases, with 11 bases of the junction left unmatched. Germline V gives CDR1 MNHEY, CDR2 SVGAGI. This CDR3 has 13 amino acids. This CDR3 is CASQRDSMEEQYF. The CDR3 nucleotides are TGTGCCAGCCAACGGGACAGCATGGAAGAGCAGTACTTC.

The CDR3 loop reads CASPKDSANTGELFF. DNA for the CDR3: TGTGCCAGCCCCAAGGACAGCGCGAACACCGGGGAGCTGTTTTTT. V and J are TRBV7-9 and TRBJ2-2, with D possibly being TRBD1 (6 bases). The CDR3 runs to 15 residues. The germline CDR1 and CDR2 sequences are SEHNR and FQNEAQ (reference sequence). V was cut by 8 bases and J by 0 bases, with 13 bases left in between.

The chain joins TRBV5-1 to TRBJ1-1; D perhaps matches TRBD1 (6 bases). V lost 5 bases to trimming and J lost 5 bases, with 16 bases between them. Per germline, CDR1 SGHRS and CDR2 YFSETQ. This CDR3 has 14 amino acids. The DNA for the CDR3 is TGCGCCAGCAGGCATAATTCACAGGGAACTGAAGCTTTCTTT. This gives the protein CASRHNSQGTEAFF.

The chain employs TRBV7-2 and TRBJ2-3; 7 nucleotides match TRBD2. Per germline, CDR1 SGHTA and CDR2 FQGNSA. The CDR3 runs to 11 residues. V shed 7 bases and J 8 bases; nucleotides not matched to a gene: 3. The CDR3 sequence: CASTREGTQYF. The CDR3 coding sequence is TGTGCCAGCACCAGGGAGGGTACGCAGTATTTT. Filled out from reference TRBV7-2 and TRBJ2-3, the complete variable domain reads GAGVSQSPSNKVTEKGKDVELRCDPISGHTALYWYRQSLGQGLEFLIYFQGNSAPDKSGLPSDRFSAERTGGSVSTLTIQRTQQEDSAVYLCASTREGTQYFGPGTRLTVL.

V usage is TRBV10-3 and J usage is TRBJ1-1; possibly TRBD1 for D (6 bases). The ends were cut back, 9 bases at V and 1 base at J, with 9 bases in the middle. Germline loops: CDR1 ENHRY, CDR2 SYGVKD. The CDR3 spans 12 residues. CDR3 in DNA: TGTGCCATGCAGGGGCAGAACACTGAAGCTTTCTTT. The encoded protein is CAMQGQNTEAFF.

V gene TRBV10-3 combines with J gene TRBJ1-1; no clear D gene. Trimming took 6 bases from V and 4 from J, leaving 15 bases between them. Germline V gives CDR1 ENHRY, CDR2 SYGVKD. The CDR3 extends over 14 amino acids. CDR3 protein: CAISAGISVTEAFF. CDR3 coding DNA: TGTGCCATCAGCGCCGGGATCTCGGTCACTGAAGCTTTCTTT.

This clone was counted a few times. This sequence joins TRBV6-5 and TRBJ1-2; 7 bases fit TRBD1. Per germline, CDR1 MNHEY and CDR2 SVGAGI. J lost 3 bases, V lost 0 bases, and 4 bases had no gene match. This CDR3 region has 15 residues. In DNA, the CDR3 is TGTGCCAGCAGTTACTCTCCAGACAGGGACTATGGCTACACCTTC. The encoded protein is CASSYSPDRDYGYTF.

This clone occurred once. The CDR3 protein is CASSISSQGEQYF. CDR3 DNA sequence: TGTGCCAGTAGTATAAGCTCGCAGGGCGAGCAGTACTTC. The chain employs TRBV19 and TRBJ2-7, with D perhaps TRBD1 (5 bases). Germline loops: CDR1 LNHDA, CDR2 SQIVND (reference sequence). The V gene lost 2 bases and the J gene lost 6 bases, with 11 bases spanning the gap. The CDR3 covers 13 residues.

This CDR3 reads CASSLEGAGGTTDTQYF. The CDR3, as DNA: TGTGCCAGCAGCTTGGAGGGTGCGGGGGGAACCACAGATACGCAGTATTTT. V usage is TRBV5-6 and J usage is TRBJ2-3, with 8 bases lining up with TRBD2. This CDR3 spans 17 amino acids. The V gene's germline CDR1 is SGHDT and CDR2 YYEEEE. V was clipped by 0 bases and J by 2 bases; unmatched bases: 8.

The rearrangement joins TRBV5-1 to TRBJ2-3, with a possible D match to TRBD2 (6 bases). Trimming took off 3 bases at V and 0 bases at J, with 8 bases between the two ends. Germline V gene lookup returns CDR1 SGHRS and CDR2 YFSETQ. The CDR3 covers 14 residues. In nucleotides, the CDR3 is TGCGCCAGCAGCTCCGGGAGAAGCACAGATACGCAGTATTTT. It codes for CASSSGRSTDTQYF.

The rearrangement joins TRBV10-3 to TRBJ2-7; D may be TRBD1 (5 bases). The ends were cut back, 3 bases at V and 1 base at J, with 16 bases in the middle. This CDR3 region has 16 residues. Germline-derived CDR1 and CDR2 are ENHRY and SYGVKD. The chain's CDR3 is CAISEPKGLQSYEQYF. The CDR3 bases are TGTGCCATCAGTGAACCGAAGGGGCTTCAGTCCTACGAGCAGTACTTC.